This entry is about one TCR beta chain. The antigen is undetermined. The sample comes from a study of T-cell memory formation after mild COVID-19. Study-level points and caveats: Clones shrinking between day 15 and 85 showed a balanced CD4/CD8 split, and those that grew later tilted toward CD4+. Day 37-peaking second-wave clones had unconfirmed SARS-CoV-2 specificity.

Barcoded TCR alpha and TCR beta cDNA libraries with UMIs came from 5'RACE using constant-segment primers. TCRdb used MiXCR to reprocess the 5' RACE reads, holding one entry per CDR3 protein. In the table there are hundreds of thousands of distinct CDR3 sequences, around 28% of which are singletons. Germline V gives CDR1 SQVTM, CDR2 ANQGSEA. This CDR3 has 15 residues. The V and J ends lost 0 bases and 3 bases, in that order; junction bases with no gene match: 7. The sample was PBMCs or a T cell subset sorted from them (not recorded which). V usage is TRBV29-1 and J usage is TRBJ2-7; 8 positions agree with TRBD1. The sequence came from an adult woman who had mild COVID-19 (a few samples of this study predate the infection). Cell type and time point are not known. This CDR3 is CSVEDLRDRGYEQYF. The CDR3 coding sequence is TGCAGCGTTGAAGATCTCCGCGACAGGGGCTACGAGCAGTACTTC.